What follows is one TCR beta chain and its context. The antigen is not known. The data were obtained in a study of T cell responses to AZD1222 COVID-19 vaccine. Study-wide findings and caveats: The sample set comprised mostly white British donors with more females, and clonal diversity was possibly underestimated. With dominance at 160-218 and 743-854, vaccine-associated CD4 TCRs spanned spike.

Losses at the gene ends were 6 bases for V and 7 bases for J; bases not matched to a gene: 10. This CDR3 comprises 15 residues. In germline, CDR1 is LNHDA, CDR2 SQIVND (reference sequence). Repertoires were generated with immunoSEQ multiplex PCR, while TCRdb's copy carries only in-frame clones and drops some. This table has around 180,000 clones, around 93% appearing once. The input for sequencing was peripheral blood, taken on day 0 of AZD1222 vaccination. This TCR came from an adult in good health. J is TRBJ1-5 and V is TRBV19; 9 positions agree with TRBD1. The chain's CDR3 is CASSPGQGPTQPQHF. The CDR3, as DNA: TGTGCCAGTAGCCCGGGACAGGGTCCCACGCAGCCCCAGCATTTT. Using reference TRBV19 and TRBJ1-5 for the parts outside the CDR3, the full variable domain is DGGITQSPKYLFRKEGQNVTLSCEQNLNHDAMYWYRQDPGQGLRLIYYSQIVNDFQKGDIAEGYSVSREKKESFPLTVTSAQKNPTAFYLCASSPGQGPTQPQHFGDGTRLSIL.